Shown below are 19 T cell receptor beta chains from a single sample sequenced in a study of post-analysis software for immune sequencing data. For these TCRs, the target antigens are not known. Whole-study findings and limits: About 5 TRBV segments were more frequent in patients than controls; TRBV5-6, TRBV5-1 and TRBV20-1 belonged to this group.

The authors incorporated unique molecular identifiers into the TCR beta cDNA libraries. TCRdb processed the PCR reads anew with MiXCR; each CDR3 protein has one entry. The sample holds about 680,000 distinct CDR3 sequences, around 64% seen once. Sequencing was performed on blood. The receptors were sampled from a girl aged 2-15 years with multiple sclerosis.

The chain links TRBV5-6 to TRBJ2-5; a weak D match, TRBD2 (6 bases). V dropped 3 bases and J dropped 2 bases, with 23 bases sitting between them. This CDR3 comprises 18 residues. Germline V lookup: CDR1 SGHDT, CDR2 YYEEEE. The CDR3 loop reads CASSSSLFSVGGQETQYF. The CDR3 nucleotides are TGTGCCAGCAGCTCTTCCCTCTTCTCCGTCGGGGGTCAAGAGACCCAGTACTTC.

V is TRBV29-1 and J is TRBJ2-1, with TRBD2 as a possible D gene (6 bases). V gave up 7 bases and J gave up 3 bases, with 19 bases separating them. Germline CDR1 is SQVTM and CDR2 is ANQGSEA. The CDR3 sequence is 15 residues long. CDR3 protein: CSGLMEGRGYNEQFF. The CDR3 nucleotides read TGCAGCGGACTAATGGAGGGCCGGGGCTACAATGAGCAGTTCTTC.

The chain joins TRBV10-3 to TRBJ2-7; possibly TRBD1 or TRBD2 for D (5 bases each). This CDR3 has 13 residues. Germline V gene data show CDR1 as ENHRY and CDR2 as SYGVKD. Deletions cut 0 bases from V and 5 bases from J, with 8 bases between. CDR3 sequence reads: CAISESRDHEQYF. The CDR3 DNA is TGTGCCATCAGTGAGTCGAGGGACCACGAGCAGTACTTC.

V is TRBV25-1 and J is TRBJ2-7; no reliable D call. V was pared by 10 bases and J by 4 bases, with 11 bases between. This CDR3 comprises 11 residues. CDR1 and CDR2 from the germline V gene are MGHDK and SYGVNS. CDR3 in DNA: TGTGCCACCCAACGGTTGTACGAGCAGTACTTC. It codes for CATQRLYEQYF.

The chain couples TRBV4-2 to TRBJ2-3, with TRBD2 matching 14 bases. The CDR3 is made up of 19 amino acids. V dropped 0 bases and J dropped 0; count of bases not matched to a gene: 5. Germline CDR1 is LGHNA and CDR2 is YNFKEQ. The CDR3, as DNA: TGTGCCAGCAGCCAAGATAGGACTAGCGGGGGGCCAAGCACAGATACGCAGTATTTT. Translating gives CASSQDRTSGGPSTDTQYF.

V gene TRBV20-1 combines with J gene TRBJ2-1; 8 nucleotides match TRBD2. V was pared by 5 bases and J by 2 bases, with 8 bases of the junction left unmatched. The CDR3 sequence is 15 residues long. The germline V gene has CDR1 DFQATT and CDR2 SNEGSKA (reference sequence). The CDR3 coding sequence is TGCAGTGCTCCTATCGGGGGGGGCCCCTACAATGAGCAGTTCTTC. Residues: CSAPIGGGPYNEQFF.

Only a few counts were recorded for this clonotype. The V and J genes are TRBV6-6 and TRBJ2-4, with D unclear. The CDR3 has 14 residues. Per the germline V gene, CDR1 is MNHNY and CDR2 is SVGAGI (reference sequence). V lost 2 bases and J lost 0, with 5 bases in between. The CDR3 loop reads CASSYMIAKNIQYF. The CDR3 bases are TGTGCCAGCAGTTACATGATAGCCAAAAACATTCAGTACTTC.

This chain links TRBV5-1 with TRBJ2-3, with D uncertain. The germline CDR1 and CDR2 sequences are SGHRS and YFSETQ. There are 14 residues in the CDR3. Trimming took off 3 bases at V and 0 bases at J, with 8 bases between the two ends. CDR3 coding DNA: TGCGCCAGCAGCTGGTCGAGGAGCACAGATACGCAGTATTTT. Translation: CASSWSRSTDTQYF.

The chain has TRBV2 and TRBJ2-5; tentatively, D is TRBD2 (6 bases). Matching the DNA end better, TRBJ2-7 makes the J call doubtful. Germline V gene data show CDR1 as SNHLY and CDR2 as FYNNEI. CDR3 length: 13 residues. The CDR3 DNA reads TGTGCCAGCTGGGGGGACGGATCCTACGAGCAGTACTTC. It translates to CASWGDGSYEQYF.

The chain carries TRBV2 and TRBJ2-5, with a weak D call TRBD2 (6 bases). V was cut by 6 bases and J by 5 bases, with 19 bases left in between. In germline, CDR1 is SNHLY, CDR2 FYNNEI. The CDR3 extends over 15 amino acids. The CDR3 is CASRTGTGVVETQYF. The CDR3, as DNA: TGTGCCAGCAGGACCGGGACTGGAGTGGTGGAGACCCAGTACTTC.

The chain links TRBV5-1 to TRBJ2-5, with TRBD2 as a possible D gene (5 bases). The CDR3 sequence is 13 residues long. Germline V gene lookup returns CDR1 SGHRS and CDR2 YFSETQ. Deletions cut 5 bases from V and 4 bases from J, with 12 bases between. The CDR3 sequence: CASRRALRETQYF. Here the CDR3 DNA reads TGCGCCAGCAGGAGGGCCCTCCGAGAGACCCAGTACTTC.

The chain couples TRBV7-3 to TRBJ2-3; 9 bases match TRBD1. The CDR3 is made up of 13 amino acids. Germline V gene data show CDR1 as SGHTA and CDR2 as FQGTGA. The J segment lost 7 bases and the V segment lost 5 bases, leaving 4 bases of the junction unmatched. CDR3 coding DNA: TGTGCCAGCAGCCGGGACAGGGACTATACGCAGTATTTT. This sequence encodes CASSRDRDYTQYF.

This rearrangement joins TRBV5-1 to TRBJ2-1; a possible D gene is TRBD2 (7 bases). The germline gives CDR1 SGHRS, CDR2 YFSETQ. This CDR3 contains 14 residues. V lost 3 bases to trimming and J lost 6 bases, with 13 bases between them. CDR3 nucleotides: TGCGCCAGCAGCTGGGGGGGGCGCGGCAATGAGCAGTTCTTC. It translates to CASSWGGRGNEQFF.

The chain joins TRBV5-8 to TRBJ2-7; 9 bases match TRBD2. Germline values: CDR1 SGHTS, CDR2 YDEGEE. The J segment lost 3 bases and the V segment lost 0 bases, leaving 4 bases of the junction unmatched. The CDR3 contains 15 residues. For the CDR3, the DNA is TGTGCCAGCAGCTTGGAAAGCGGGAGGAACTACGAGCAGTACTTC. It yields the protein CASSLESGRNYEQYF.

The rearrangement joins TRBV6-2 or TRBV6-3 to TRBJ2-5; TRBD2 matches at 15 bases. With V trimmed by 4 bases and J by 6 bases, 12 bases remained unmatched. Germline CDR1 MNHEY, CDR2 SVGEGT. There are 18 residues in the CDR3. CDR3 loop: CASSSGLAGGPVGKTQYF. The CDR3 coding sequence is TGTGCCAGCAGTTCTGGACTAGCGGGAGGGCCGGTGGGGAAGACCCAGTACTTC.

V is TRBV4-1 and J is TRBJ1-1; D possibly corresponds to TRBD1 (5 bases). V was shortened by 0 bases and J by 2 bases, with 19 bases between the two germline ends. Per germline, CDR1 MGHRA and CDR2 YSYEKL. The CDR3 sequence is 18 residues long. CDR3 region: CASSQDNGLEQANTEAFF. The DNA of the CDR3 is TGCGCCAGCAGCCAAGATAATGGGTTGGAACAGGCCAACACTGAAGCTTTCTTT.

The chain carries TRBV13 and TRBJ2-7; a weak D match, TRBD1 (5 bases). The germline CDR1 and CDR2 sequences are PRHDT and FYEKMQ (reference sequence). This CDR3 spans 14 amino acids. V was clipped by 2 bases and J by 6 bases, with 14 bases between them. The CDR3 bases are TGTGCCAGCAGCTTACGAGGCCAGGGTCCCGAGCAGTACTTC. Protein: CASSLRGQGPEQYF.

This clonotype was recorded only once. The chain employs TRBV21-1 and TRBJ2-7; the table's TRBD2 call for D was not verified on the DNA. TRBV21-1 is a recognized pseudogene. The CDR3 has 16 residues. CDR3 loop: CASGVPWTSGSYEQYF. The CDR3 bases are TGTGCCAGCGGCGTACCTTGGACTAGCGGGAGTTACGAGCAGTACTTC.

The chain links TRBV10-3 to TRBJ1-5; D is unresolved. V was trimmed by 0 bases and J by 1 base, leaving 16 bases between them. Germline V gene sequence: CDR1 ENHRY, CDR2 SYGVKD. The CDR3 runs 18 residues. The chain's CDR3 is CAISESRTVRSSNQPQHF. The CDR3 region has the DNA TGTGCCATCAGTGAGTCGAGGACGGTTCGGTCGAGCAATCAGCCCCAGCATTTT.